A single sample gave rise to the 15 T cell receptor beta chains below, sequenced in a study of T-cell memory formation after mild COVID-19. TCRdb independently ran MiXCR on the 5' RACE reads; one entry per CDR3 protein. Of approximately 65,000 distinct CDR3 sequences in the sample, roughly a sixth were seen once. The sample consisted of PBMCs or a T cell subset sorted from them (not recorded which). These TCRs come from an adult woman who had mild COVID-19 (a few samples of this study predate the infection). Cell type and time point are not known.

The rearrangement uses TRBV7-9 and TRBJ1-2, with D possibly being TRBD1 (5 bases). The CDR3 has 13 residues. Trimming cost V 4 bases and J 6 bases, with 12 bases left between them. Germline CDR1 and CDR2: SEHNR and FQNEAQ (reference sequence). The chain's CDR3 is CASSSDMEHGYTF. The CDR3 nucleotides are TGTGCCAGCAGCTCGGACATGGAGCATGGCTACACCTTC.

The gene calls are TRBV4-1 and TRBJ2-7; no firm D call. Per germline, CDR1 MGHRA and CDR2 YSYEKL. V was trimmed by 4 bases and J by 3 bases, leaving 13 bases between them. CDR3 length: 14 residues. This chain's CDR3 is CASSLLERSYEQYF. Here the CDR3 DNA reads TGCGCCAGCAGCCTCCTCGAGAGGAGCTACGAGCAGTACTTC.

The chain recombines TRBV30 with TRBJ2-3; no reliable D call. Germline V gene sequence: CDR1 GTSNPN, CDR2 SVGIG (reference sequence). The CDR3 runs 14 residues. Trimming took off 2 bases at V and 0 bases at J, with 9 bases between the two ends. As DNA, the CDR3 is TGTGCCTGGAGTCTCACCCGGAGCACAGATACGCAGTATTTT. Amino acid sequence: CAWSLTRSTDTQYF.

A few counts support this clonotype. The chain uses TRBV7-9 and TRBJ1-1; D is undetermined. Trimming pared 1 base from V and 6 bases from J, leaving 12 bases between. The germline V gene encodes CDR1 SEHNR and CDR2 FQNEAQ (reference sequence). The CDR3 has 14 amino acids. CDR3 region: CASSLVVGFAEAFF. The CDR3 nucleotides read TGTGCCAGCAGCTTAGTAGTAGGGTTCGCTGAAGCTTTCTTT.

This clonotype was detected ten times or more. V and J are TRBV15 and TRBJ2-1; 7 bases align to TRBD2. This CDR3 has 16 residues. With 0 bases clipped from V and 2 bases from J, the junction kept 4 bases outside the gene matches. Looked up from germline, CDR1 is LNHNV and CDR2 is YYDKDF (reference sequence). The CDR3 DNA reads TGTGCCACCAGCAGAGATGGGAGCGGGACCTACAATGAGCAGTTCTTC. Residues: CATSRDGSGTYNEQFF.

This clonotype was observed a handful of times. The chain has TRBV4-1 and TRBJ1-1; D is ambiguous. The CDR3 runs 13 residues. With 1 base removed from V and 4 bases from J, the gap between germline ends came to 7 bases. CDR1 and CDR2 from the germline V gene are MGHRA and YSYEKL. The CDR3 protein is CASSQVGGTEAFF. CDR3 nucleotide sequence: TGCGCCAGCAGCCAAGTGGGAGGCACTGAAGCTTTCTTT.

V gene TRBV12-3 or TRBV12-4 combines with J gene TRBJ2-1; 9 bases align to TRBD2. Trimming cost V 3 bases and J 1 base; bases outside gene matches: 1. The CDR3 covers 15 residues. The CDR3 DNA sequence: TGTGCCAGCAGTTTTCTAGCGGGATCCTACAATGAGCAGTTCTTC. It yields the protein CASSFLAGSYNEQFF.

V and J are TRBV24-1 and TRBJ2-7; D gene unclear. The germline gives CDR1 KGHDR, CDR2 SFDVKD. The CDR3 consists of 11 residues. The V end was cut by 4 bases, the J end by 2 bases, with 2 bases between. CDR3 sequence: CATSDPYEQYF. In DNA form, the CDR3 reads TGTGCCACCAGTGACCCCTACGAGCAGTACTTC.

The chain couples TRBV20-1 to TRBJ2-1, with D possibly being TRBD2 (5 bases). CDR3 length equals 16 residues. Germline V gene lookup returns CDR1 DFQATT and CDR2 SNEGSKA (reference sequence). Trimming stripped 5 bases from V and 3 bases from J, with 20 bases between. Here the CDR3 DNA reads TGCAGTGCTCCCCGTACCGCAAACGGGGACTACAATGAGCAGTTCTTC. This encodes CSAPRTANGDYNEQFF.

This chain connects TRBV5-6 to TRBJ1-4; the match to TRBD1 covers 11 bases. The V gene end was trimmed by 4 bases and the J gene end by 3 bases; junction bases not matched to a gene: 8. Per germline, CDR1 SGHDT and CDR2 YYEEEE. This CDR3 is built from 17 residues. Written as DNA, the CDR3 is TGTGCCAGCAGCCGGACAGGGGGCGGATGGTCTAATGAAAAACTGTTTTTT. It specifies CASSRTGGGWSNEKLFF.

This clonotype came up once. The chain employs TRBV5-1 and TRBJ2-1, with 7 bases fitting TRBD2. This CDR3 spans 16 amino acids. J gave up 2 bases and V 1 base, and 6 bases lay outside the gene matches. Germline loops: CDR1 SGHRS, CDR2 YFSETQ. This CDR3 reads CASSLSLAVTYNEQFF. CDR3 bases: TGCGCCAGCAGCTTGTCTCTAGCGGTTACCTACAATGAGCAGTTCTTC.

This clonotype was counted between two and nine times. The CDR3, as DNA: TGCGCCAGCAGCTTCTATACAGAGGATGAGCAGTTCTTC. Amino acids: CASSFYTEDEQFF. The V call is TRBV5-1, the J call TRBJ2-1; D is unresolved. V gave up 2 bases and J gave up 8 bases, with 11 bases separating them. CDR3 size: 13 residues. Germline V gives CDR1 SGHRS, CDR2 YFSETQ.

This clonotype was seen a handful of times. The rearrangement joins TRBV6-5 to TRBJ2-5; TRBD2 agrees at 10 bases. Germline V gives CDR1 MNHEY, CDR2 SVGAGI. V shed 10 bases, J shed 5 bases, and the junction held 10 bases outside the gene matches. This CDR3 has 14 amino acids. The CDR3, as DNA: TGTGCCACCCAGGGCCTAGCGGGAGTCGAGACCCAGTACTTC. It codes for CATQGLAGVETQYF.

CDR3 amino acids: CASSLVPGQGYSYEQYF. DNA of the CDR3: TGCGCCAGCAGCTTAGTCCCGGGACAGGGCTACTCCTACGAGCAGTACTTC. The V gene is TRBV5-1, the J gene TRBJ2-7; TRBD1 matches at 9 bases. The CDR3 consists of 17 residues. Losses at the gene ends were 2 bases for V and 0 bases for J; bases not matched to a gene: 9. Germline lookup yields CDR1 SGHRS and CDR2 YFSETQ.

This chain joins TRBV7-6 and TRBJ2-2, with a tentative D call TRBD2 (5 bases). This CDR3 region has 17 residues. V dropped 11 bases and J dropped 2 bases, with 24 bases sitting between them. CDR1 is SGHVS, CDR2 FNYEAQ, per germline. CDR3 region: CAVKGGLEGINTGELFF. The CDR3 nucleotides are TGTGCCGTAAAGGGTGGACTCGAAGGCATAAACACCGGGGAGCTGTTTTTT.